The 28 T cell receptor beta chains reported below all come from one sample, sequenced in a study of siplizumab effects on memory and regulatory T cells. Sequenced by immunoSEQ multiplex PCR; TCRdb stores in-frame clones only, minus some. The table has 85,000 to 130,000 clones, 93% seen once. Source material: Tregs sorted from blood. These receptors came from a human donor in good health.

This chain links TRBV9 with TRBJ2-3; possible D gene TRBD2, 5 bases. V was trimmed by 0 bases and J by 8 bases, leaving 10 bases between them. CDR1 is SGDLS, CDR2 YYNGEE, per germline. This CDR3 is 13 amino acids long. The CDR3 region is CASSVGESRTQYF. The CDR3 DNA is TGTGCCAGCAGCGTAGGGGAGAGTCGTACGCAGTATTTT.

This chain uses TRBV1 with TRBJ2-1; the table's D gene call, TRBD2, was not cross checked with the DNA. TRBV1 is annotated as a pseudogene. The CDR3 is 15 residues long. The chain's CDR3 is CTSSQDRLAGNEQFF. The DNA for the CDR3 is TGCACCAGCAGCCAAGACCGACTAGCAGGAAATGAGCAGTTCTTC.

The gene calls are TRBV6-5 and TRBJ1-2, with D unresolved. The CDR3 has 13 residues. Trimming cost V 10 bases and J 4 bases, with 16 bases left between them. Per germline, CDR1 MNHEY and CDR2 SVGAGI. The CDR3 here is CATAPGDSYGYTF. CDR3 DNA sequence: TGTGCCACAGCACCGGGAGATTCCTATGGCTACACCTTC.

This sequence joins TRBV6-6 and TRBJ2-3; D is undetermined. Germline lookup yields CDR1 MNHNY and CDR2 SVGAGI (reference sequence). CDR3 length: 13 amino acids. V lost 4 bases to trimming and J lost 6 bases, with 11 bases between them. The CDR3 sequence is CASSLGQTDTQYF. In DNA form, the CDR3 reads TGTGCCAGCAGTTTAGGTCAAACGGATACGCAGTATTTT.

The rearrangement uses TRBV11-3 and TRBJ1-2; TRBD1 matches 9 bases. This CDR3 is 16 amino acids long. Germline V gene lookup returns CDR1 SGHNT and CDR2 YENEEA. After removal of 5 bases from V and 4 bases from J, the junction contained 11 bases not matched to a gene. CDR3 coding DNA: TGTGCCAGCAGCACTGTCCGGGACAGGGATCCCTATGGCTACACCTTC. Translated, it gives CASSTVRDRDPYGYTF.

As DNA, the CDR3 is TGTGCCAGCAGCTTTGAACGCGGAGCTGGGACCTACGAGCAGTACTTC. This gives the protein CASSFERGAGTYEQYF. This chain connects TRBV7-9 to TRBJ2-7; D gene uncertain. Germline lookup yields CDR1 SEHNR and CDR2 FQNEAQ (reference sequence). V shed 3 bases and J shed 2 bases, with 17 bases lying between them. This CDR3 has 16 amino acids.

This clone has more than one count but fewer than ten. The CDR3 sequence is CASSFQGANEKLFF. In DNA, the CDR3 is TGTGCCAGCAGTTTTCAGGGAGCTAATGAAAAACTGTTTTTT. The J gene is TRBJ1-4, the V gene TRBV27; D might be TRBD1 (5 bases). The CDR3 totals 14 residues. Germline CDR1 is MNHEY and CDR2 is SMNVEV (reference sequence). V dropped 3 bases and J dropped 3 bases, with 8 bases sitting between them.

With regard to this clone: Mismatch with germline at one junction end may stem from a read error. The chain's CDR3 is CASVQGLGGLNCGYTF. As DNA, the CDR3 is TGTGCCAGCGTACAGGGCCTCGGCGGGTTAAACTGTGGCTACACCTTC. This chain links TRBV2 with TRBJ1-2; possibly TRBD1 for D (6 bases). Germline lookup yields CDR1 SNHLY and CDR2 FYNNEI. The length of the CDR3 is 16 residues.

The DNA of the CDR3 is TGTGCCAGCAGCTTGACAGGGTTTAACTATGGCTACACCTTC. Translating it yields CASSLTGFNYGYTF. The rearrangement joins TRBV5-6 to TRBJ1-2, with D perhaps TRBD1 (6 bases). CDR3 length equals 14 residues. Germline values: CDR1 SGHDT, CDR2 YYEEEE. Between the trimmed V and J ends, which lost 1 base and 1 base, there was a span of 8 bases.

The chain couples TRBV2 to TRBJ1-5; TRBD1 agrees at 7 bases. Germline V gene lookup returns CDR1 SNHLY and CDR2 FYNNEI. This CDR3 is 15 amino acids long. Unmatched junction bases numbered 8, after V lost 6 bases and J lost 3 bases. The CDR3 DNA reads TGTGCCAGCAGGTCCGCCGGGACAGTCAATCAGCCCCAGCATTTT. Translation gives CASRSAGTVNQPQHF.

The J gene is TRBJ2-7, the V gene TRBV2; the D gene is possibly TRBD1 (6 bases). The germline V and J ends were trimmed by 2 bases and 6 bases, with 14 bases remaining between them. The CDR3 runs 14 residues. CDR1 and CDR2 (germline): SNHLY, FYNNEI. CDR3 sequence reads: CASSERASGAEQYF. DNA of the CDR3: TGTGCCAGCAGTGAACGGGCATCAGGGGCCGAGCAGTACTTC.

The chain employs TRBV25-1 and TRBJ1-1; possible D gene TRBD1, 6 bases. V was pared by 5 bases and J by 5 bases, with 18 bases between. This CDR3 contains 15 residues. In germline, CDR1 is MGHDK, CDR2 SYGVNS. The CDR3 DNA sequence: TGTGCCAGCAGTCGAGAGGGGGGATTGGGAACTGAAGCTTTCTTT. This gives the protein CASSREGGLGTEAFF.

The J gene is TRBJ1-1, the V gene TRBV19, with TRBD1 matching over 7 bases. Trimming took 4 bases from V and 3 from J; bases not matched to a gene: 2. Germline lookup yields CDR1 LNHDA and CDR2 SQIVND (reference sequence). The CDR3 runs to 13 residues. The CDR3 region has the DNA TGTGCCAGTAGTAGTGACAGGGACACTGAAGCTTTCTTT. Its protein is CASSSDRDTEAFF.

V gene TRBV12-5 combines with J gene TRBJ2-1; D ambiguous. V dropped 5 bases and J dropped 10 bases, with 21 bases sitting between them. The CDR3 sequence is 15 residues long. The germline gives CDR1 LGHNT, CDR2 FRNRAP. CDR3 DNA: TGTGCTAGTGGTCGACGCCCGCCTGCACTCGGGGAGCAGTTCTTC. Amino acids: CASGRRPPALGEQFF.

This rearrangement joins TRBV7-8 to TRBJ1-1; 9 bases are a match to TRBD1. Germline V CDR1 and CDR2: SGHVS, FQNEAQ. Germline trimming cut 3 bases from V and 4 bases from J; bases unmatched to any gene: 3. CDR3 length: 14 residues. The CDR3 coding sequence is TGTGCCAGCAGCTTCTTGGACAGGGGCACTGAAGCTTTCTTT. It is translated as CASSFLDRGTEAFF.

The V call is TRBV4-1, the J call TRBJ2-5; D unclear. The V and J ends lost 1 base and 5 bases respectively, with 17 bases between them. CDR1 is MGHRA and CDR2 is YSYEKL in the germline V gene. The CDR3 consists of 16 residues. CDR3 protein: CASSQGRTRSWETQYF. CDR3 DNA: TGCGCCAGCAGCCAAGGTCGGACCAGGTCCTGGGAGACCCAGTACTTC.

The gene calls are TRBV5-1 and TRBJ1-1, with D unclear. Deletions cut 0 bases from V and 10 bases from J, with 7 bases between. This CDR3 has 11 amino acids. Per the germline V gene, CDR1 is SGHRS and CDR2 is YFSETQ. CDR3: CASSLEGSAFF. The CDR3, as DNA: TGCGCCAGCAGCTTGGAAGGTTCAGCTTTCTTT.

This clone appeared a single time. The CDR3 bases are TGTGCCAGCAGCTTAGATCGAGGGGCAACCTACGAGCAGTACTTC. Protein sequence: CASSLDRGATYEQYF. The chain carries TRBV11-3 and TRBJ2-7; TRBD1 or TRBD2 may be the D gene (5 bases each). The CDR3 is 15 amino acids. Germline-derived CDR1 and CDR2 are SGHNT and YENEEA. V dropped 0 bases and J dropped 2 bases, with 11 bases sitting between them. Supplemented by reference TRBV11-3 and TRBJ2-7, the full variable domain reads EAGVVQSPRYKIIEKKQPVAFWCNPISGHNTLYWYLQNLGQGPELLIRYENEEAVDDSQLPKDRFSAERLKGVDSTLKIQPAELGDSAVYLCASSLDRGATYEQYFGPGTRLTVT.

The rearrangement joins TRBV30 to TRBJ1-2; D possibly corresponds to TRBD1 (6 bases). The germline V and J ends were trimmed by 1 base and 0 bases, with 12 bases remaining between them. The CDR3 consists of 15 residues. Germline assignment: CDR1 GTSNPN and CDR2 SVGIG (reference sequence). The DNA for the CDR3 is TGTGCCTGGAGTGGTTGGGACACCACTAACTATGGCTACACCTTC. Encoded protein: CAWSGWDTTNYGYTF.

The chain uses TRBV2 and TRBJ1-1; 8 bases are shared with TRBD1. J lost 4 bases, V lost 4 bases, and 8 bases had no gene match. CDR3 length: 15 residues. Germline assignment: CDR1 SNHLY and CDR2 FYNNEI. In DNA, the CDR3 is TGTGCCAGCAGTGGTGGAACAGGGGGTATCACTGAAGCTTTCTTT. It encodes CASSGGTGGITEAFF.

This chain joins TRBV7-9 and TRBJ1-1, with 9 bases fitting TRBD1. The CDR3 is 15 amino acids. The trim removed 5 bases at V and 5 bases at J, leaving 9 bases unmatched. Germline V gene sequence: CDR1 SEHNR, CDR2 FQNEAQ (reference sequence). CDR3 loop: CASSPLGTGRTEAFF. CDR3 bases: TGTGCCAGCAGCCCCTTAGGGACAGGGAGAACTGAAGCTTTCTTT.

The V and J genes are TRBV15 and TRBJ1-5; D gene ambiguous. The V end was cut by 4 bases, the J end by 3 bases, with 10 bases between. The V gene's germline CDR1 is LNHNV and CDR2 YYDKDF (reference sequence). The CDR3 runs to 14 residues. The chain's CDR3 is CATSKDGLNQPQHF. In DNA, the CDR3 is TGTGCCACCAGCAAGGACGGACTCAATCAGCCCCAGCATTTT.

The V and J genes are TRBV15 and TRBJ1-5, with 9 bases lining up with TRBD1. Trimming cost V 1 base and J 6 bases; bases outside gene matches: 4. This CDR3 contains 15 residues. Germline CDR1 reads LNHNV; CDR2 reads YYDKDF (reference sequence). Written as DNA, the CDR3 is TGTGCCACCAGCAGAGCCGGGACAGGGTTTCAGCCCCAGCATTTT. Protein sequence: CATSRAGTGFQPQHF.

This sequence joins TRBV5-1 and TRBJ1-3; no reliable D call. V was pared by 4 bases and J by 0 bases, with 11 bases between. The CDR3 runs 15 residues. Looked up from germline, CDR1 is SGHRS and CDR2 is YFSETQ. The CDR3 bases are TGCGCCAGCAGCCCCCTCCACAGCTCTGGAAACACCATATATTTT. Its protein product is CASSPLHSSGNTIYF. The complete variable domain, with remaining parts taken from reference TRBV5-1 and TRBJ1-3, reads KAGVTQTPRYLIKTRGQQVTLSCSPISGHRSVSWYQQTPGQGLQFLFEYFSETQRNKGNFPGRFSGRQFSNSRSEMNVSTLELGDSALYLCASSPLHSSGNTIYFGEGSWLTVV.

This chain uses TRBV7-2 with TRBJ1-1, with unresolved D. V was pared by 0 bases and J by 9 bases, with 11 bases between. Germline CDR1 is SGHTA and CDR2 is FQGNSA. The CDR3 is made up of 13 amino acids. In DNA form, the CDR3 reads TGTGCCAGCAGCTTAGCGGTCCGCCCAAAAGCTTTCTTT. Translating gives CASSLAVRPKAFF.

The genes are TRBV2 and TRBJ1-2; TRBD1 agrees at 7 bases. Germline V lookup: CDR1 SNHLY, CDR2 FYNNEI. The CDR3 is made up of 13 amino acids. Unmatched junction bases numbered 12, after V lost 7 bases and J lost 10 bases. In DNA, the CDR3 is TGTGCCAGCACTAAGGGGGCGTTGGGTTCCTACACCTTC. Translating gives CASTKGALGSYTF.

The genes are TRBV6-6 and TRBJ2-7, with 12 bases identical to TRBD2. This CDR3 spans 14 amino acids. V shed 5 bases and J 6 bases; nucleotides not matched to a gene: 5. CDR1 MNHNY and CDR2 SVGAGI come from the germline V gene (reference sequence). DNA of the CDR3: TGTGCCAGCAGTAGACTAGCGGGGGATGCCGAGCAGTACTTC. Encoded protein: CASSRLAGDAEQYF.

The V and J genes are TRBV14 and TRBJ1-1, with D perhaps TRBD1 (5 bases). The length of the CDR3 is 13 residues. CDR1 and CDR2 from the germline V gene are SGHDN and FVKESK. The ends were cut back, 4 bases at V and 5 bases at J, with 11 bases in the middle. CDR3 in DNA: TGTGCCAGCAGCCGGGGGGTGGGGACTGAAGCTTTCTTT. This codes for CASSRGVGTEAFF.